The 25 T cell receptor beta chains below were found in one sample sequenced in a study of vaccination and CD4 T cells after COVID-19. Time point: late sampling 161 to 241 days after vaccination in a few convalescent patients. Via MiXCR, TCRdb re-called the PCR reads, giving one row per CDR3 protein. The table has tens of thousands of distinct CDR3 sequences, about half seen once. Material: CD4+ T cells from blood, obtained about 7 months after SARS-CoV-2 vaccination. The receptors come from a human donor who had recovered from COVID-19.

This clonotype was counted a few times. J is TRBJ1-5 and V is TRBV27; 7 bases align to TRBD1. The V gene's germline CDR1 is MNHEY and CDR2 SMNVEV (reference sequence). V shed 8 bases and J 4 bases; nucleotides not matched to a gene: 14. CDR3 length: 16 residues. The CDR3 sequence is CASRLSTGRNNQPQHF. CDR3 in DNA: TGTGCCAGCCGACTGTCGACAGGGAGGAATAATCAGCCCCAGCATTTT.

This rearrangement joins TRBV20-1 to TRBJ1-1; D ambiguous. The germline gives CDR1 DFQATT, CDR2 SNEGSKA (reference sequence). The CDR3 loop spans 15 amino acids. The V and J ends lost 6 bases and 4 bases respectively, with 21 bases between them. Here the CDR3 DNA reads TGCAGTGCCAAACGGCCTGGGGTGGTTTCCACTGAAGCTTTCTTT. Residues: CSAKRPGVVSTEAFF.

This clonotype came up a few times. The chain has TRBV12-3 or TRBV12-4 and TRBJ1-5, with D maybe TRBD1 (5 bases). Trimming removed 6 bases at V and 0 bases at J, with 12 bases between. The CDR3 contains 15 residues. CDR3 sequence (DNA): TGTGCCAGCAGGGAGGGGACCGATAGCAATCAGCCCCAGCATTTT. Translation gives CASREGTDSNQPQHF.

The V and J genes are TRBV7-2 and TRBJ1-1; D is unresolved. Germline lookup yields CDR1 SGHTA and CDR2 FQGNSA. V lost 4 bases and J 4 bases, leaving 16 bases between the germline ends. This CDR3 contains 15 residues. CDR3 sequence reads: CASSYRLGSGTEAFF. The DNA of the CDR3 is TGTGCCAGCAGCTACCGGTTGGGCAGCGGCACTGAAGCTTTCTTT. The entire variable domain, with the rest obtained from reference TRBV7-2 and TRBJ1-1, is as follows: GAGVSQSPSNKVTEKGKDVELRCDPISGHTALYWYRQSLGQGLEFLIYFQGNSAPDKSGLPSDRFSAERTGGSVSTLTIQRTQQEDSAVYLCASSYRLGSGTEAFFGQGTRLTVV.

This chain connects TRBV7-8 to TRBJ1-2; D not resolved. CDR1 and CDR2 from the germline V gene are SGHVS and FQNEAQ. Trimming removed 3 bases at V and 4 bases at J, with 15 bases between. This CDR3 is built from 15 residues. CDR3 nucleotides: TGTGCCAGCAGCTTCATAAGGCCACTATTCTATGGCTACACCTTC. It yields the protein CASSFIRPLFYGYTF.

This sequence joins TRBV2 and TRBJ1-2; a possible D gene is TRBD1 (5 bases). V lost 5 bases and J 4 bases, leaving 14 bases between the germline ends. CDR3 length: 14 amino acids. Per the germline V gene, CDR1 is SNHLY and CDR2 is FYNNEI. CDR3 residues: CASSLRGTFYGYTF. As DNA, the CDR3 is TGTGCCAGCAGTCTCCGAGGGACTTTCTATGGCTACACCTTC. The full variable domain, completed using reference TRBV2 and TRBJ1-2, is EPEVTQTPSHQVTQMGQEVILRCVPISNHLYFYWYRQILGQKVEFLVSFYNNEISEKSEIFDDQFSVERPDGSNFTLKIRSTKLEDSAMYFCASSLRGTFYGYTFGSGTRLTVV.

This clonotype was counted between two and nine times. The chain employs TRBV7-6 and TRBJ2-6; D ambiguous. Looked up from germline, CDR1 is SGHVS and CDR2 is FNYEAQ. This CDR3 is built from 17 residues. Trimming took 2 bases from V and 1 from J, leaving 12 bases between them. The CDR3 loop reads CASSLSTAESGANVLTF. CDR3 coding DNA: TGTGCCAGCAGCTTATCTACGGCGGAATCTGGGGCCAACGTCCTGACTTTC.

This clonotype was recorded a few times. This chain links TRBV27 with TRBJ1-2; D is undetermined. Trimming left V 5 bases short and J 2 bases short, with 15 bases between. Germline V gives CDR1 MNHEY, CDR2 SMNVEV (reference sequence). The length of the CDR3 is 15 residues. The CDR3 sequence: CASSPREGRNYGYTF. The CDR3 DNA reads TGTGCCAGCAGTCCGCGAGAGGGTCGCAACTATGGCTACACCTTC.

The DNA of the CDR3 is TGTGCCAGCTCGAACGGACAGGCGGGGGAGCAGTACTTC. Translation gives CASSNGQAGEQYF. The chain is built from TRBV18 and TRBJ2-7; weak D call: TRBD1 (7 bases). The germline gives CDR1 KGHSH, CDR2 LQKENI. The CDR3 covers 13 residues. V was shortened by 6 bases and J by 7 bases, with 16 bases between the two germline ends.

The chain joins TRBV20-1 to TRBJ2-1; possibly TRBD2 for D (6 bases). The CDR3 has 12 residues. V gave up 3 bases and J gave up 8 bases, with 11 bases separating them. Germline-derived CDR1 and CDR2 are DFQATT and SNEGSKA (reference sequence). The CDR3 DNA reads TGCAGTGCTAGCGGGAGCATCGATGAGCAGTTCTTC. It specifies CSASGSIDEQFF.

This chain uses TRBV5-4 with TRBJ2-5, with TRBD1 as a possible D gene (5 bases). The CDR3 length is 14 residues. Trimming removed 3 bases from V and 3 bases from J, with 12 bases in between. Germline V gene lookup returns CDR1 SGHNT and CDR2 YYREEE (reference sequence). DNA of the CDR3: TGTGCCAGCAGCTCACAGGTTAGGAAAGAGACCCAGTACTTC. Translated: CASSSQVRKETQYF.

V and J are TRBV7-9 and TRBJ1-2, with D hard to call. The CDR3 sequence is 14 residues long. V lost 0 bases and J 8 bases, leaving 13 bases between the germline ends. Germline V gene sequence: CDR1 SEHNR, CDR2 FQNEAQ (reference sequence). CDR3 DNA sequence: TGTGCCAGCAGCTTAGCGGAGCAGCGGAGAGGCTACACCTTC. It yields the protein CASSLAEQRRGYTF.

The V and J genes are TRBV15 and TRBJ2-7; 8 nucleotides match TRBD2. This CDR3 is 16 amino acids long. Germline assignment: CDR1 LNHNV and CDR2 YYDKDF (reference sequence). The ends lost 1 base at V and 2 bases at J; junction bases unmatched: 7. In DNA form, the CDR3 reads TGTGCCACCAGCAGAGGTAGCGGGAATTTTGCCTACGAGCAGTACTTC. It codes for CATSRGSGNFAYEQYF.

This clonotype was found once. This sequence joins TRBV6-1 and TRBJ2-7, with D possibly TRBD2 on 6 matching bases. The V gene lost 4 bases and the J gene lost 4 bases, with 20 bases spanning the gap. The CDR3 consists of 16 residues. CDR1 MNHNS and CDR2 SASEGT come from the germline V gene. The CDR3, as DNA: TGTGCCAGCAGTGCTACCGCGGGACCTCCTTTTTACGAGCAGTACTTC. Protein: CASSATAGPPFYEQYF.

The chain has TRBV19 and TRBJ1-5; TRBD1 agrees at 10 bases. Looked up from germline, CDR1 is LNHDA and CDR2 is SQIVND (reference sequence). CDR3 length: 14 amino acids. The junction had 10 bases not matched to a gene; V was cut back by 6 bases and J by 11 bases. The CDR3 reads CASREGQGIGAQHF. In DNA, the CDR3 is TGTGCCAGTAGAGAGGGACAGGGGATTGGGGCCCAGCATTTT.

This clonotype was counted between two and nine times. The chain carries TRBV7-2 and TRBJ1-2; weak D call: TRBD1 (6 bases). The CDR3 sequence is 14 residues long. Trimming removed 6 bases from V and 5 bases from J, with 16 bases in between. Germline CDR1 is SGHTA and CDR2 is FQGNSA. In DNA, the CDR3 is TGTGCCAGCAGTTCAGGGGCAGGATGGTATGGCTACACCTTC. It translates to CASSSGAGWYGYTF.

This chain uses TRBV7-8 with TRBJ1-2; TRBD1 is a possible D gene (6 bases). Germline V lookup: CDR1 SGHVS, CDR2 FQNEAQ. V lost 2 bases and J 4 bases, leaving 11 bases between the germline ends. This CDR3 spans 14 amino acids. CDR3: CASSLYRASYGYTF. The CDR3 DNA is TGTGCCAGCAGCTTATACAGGGCATCCTATGGCTACACCTTC.

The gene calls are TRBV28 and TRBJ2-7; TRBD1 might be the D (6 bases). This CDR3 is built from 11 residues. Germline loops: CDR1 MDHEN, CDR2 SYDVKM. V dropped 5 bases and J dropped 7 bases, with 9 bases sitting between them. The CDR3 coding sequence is TGTGCCAGCAGTCCGCAGGGGGAGCAGTACTTC. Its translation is CASSPQGEQYF.

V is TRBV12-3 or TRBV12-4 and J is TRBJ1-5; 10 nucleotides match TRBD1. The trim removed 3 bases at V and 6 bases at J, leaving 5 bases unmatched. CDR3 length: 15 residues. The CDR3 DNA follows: TGTGCCAGCAGTTTCAGACAGGGGGCTCGTCAGCCCCAGCATTTT. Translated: CASSFRQGARQPQHF.

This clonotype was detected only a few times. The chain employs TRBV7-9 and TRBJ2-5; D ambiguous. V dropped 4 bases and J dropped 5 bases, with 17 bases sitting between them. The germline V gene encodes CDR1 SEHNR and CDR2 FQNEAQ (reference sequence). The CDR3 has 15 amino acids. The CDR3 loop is CASSSLWAQSETQYF. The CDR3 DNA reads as TGTGCCAGCAGCTCCCTCTGGGCACAATCGGAGACCCAGTACTTC.

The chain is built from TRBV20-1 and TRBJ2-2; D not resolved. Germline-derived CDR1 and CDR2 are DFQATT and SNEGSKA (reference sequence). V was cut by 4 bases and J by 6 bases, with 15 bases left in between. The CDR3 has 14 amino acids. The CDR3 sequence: CSATLTNRAGELFF. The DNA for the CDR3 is TGCAGTGCTACCCTAACAAATCGAGCCGGGGAGCTGTTTTTT.

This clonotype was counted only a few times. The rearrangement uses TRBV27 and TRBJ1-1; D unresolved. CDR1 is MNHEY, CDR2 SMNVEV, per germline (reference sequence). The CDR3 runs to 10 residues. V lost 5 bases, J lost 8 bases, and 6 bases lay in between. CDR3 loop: CASSGAEAFF. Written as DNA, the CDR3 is TGTGCCAGCAGTGGCGCCGAAGCTTTCTTT.

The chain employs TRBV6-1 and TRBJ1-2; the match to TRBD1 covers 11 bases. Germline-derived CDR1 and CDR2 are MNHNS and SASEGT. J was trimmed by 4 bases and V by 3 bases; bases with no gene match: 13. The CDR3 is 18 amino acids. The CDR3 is CASSESTGTGGDTYGYTF. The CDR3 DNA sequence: TGTGCCAGCAGTGAGTCGACGGGGACAGGGGGGGACACCTATGGCTACACCTTC.

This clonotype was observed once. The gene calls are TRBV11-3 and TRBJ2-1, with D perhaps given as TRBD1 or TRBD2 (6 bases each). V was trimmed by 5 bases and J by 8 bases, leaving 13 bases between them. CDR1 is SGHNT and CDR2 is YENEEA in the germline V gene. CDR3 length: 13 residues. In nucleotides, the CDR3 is TGTGCCAGCAGCCCAGGAGGGGGTGATGAGCAGTTCTTC. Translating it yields CASSPGGGDEQFF.

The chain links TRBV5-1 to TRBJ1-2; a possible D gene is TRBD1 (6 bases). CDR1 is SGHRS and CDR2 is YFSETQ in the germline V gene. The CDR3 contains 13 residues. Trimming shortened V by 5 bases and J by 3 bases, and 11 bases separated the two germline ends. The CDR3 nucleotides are TGCGCCAGCAGTTTACAGGGTGACTATGGCTACACCTTC. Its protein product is CASSLQGDYGYTF.